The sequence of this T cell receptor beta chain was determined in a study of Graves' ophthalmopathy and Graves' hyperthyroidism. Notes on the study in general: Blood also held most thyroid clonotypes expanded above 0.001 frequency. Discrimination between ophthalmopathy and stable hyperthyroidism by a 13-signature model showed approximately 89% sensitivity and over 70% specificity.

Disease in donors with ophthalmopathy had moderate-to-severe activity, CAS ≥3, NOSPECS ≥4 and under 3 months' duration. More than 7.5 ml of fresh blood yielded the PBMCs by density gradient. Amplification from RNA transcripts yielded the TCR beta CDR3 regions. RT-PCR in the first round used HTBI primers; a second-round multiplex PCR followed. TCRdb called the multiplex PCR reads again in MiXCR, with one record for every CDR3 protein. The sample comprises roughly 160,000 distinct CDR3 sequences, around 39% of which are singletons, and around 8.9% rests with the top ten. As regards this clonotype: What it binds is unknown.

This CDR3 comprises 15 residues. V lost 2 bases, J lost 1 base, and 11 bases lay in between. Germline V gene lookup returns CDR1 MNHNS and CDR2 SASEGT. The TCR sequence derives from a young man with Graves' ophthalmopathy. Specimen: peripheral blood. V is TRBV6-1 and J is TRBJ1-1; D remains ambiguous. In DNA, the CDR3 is TGTGCCAGCAGTGAAATGGGCAGGCGGAACACTGAAGCTTTCTTT. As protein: CASSEMGRRNTEAFF.